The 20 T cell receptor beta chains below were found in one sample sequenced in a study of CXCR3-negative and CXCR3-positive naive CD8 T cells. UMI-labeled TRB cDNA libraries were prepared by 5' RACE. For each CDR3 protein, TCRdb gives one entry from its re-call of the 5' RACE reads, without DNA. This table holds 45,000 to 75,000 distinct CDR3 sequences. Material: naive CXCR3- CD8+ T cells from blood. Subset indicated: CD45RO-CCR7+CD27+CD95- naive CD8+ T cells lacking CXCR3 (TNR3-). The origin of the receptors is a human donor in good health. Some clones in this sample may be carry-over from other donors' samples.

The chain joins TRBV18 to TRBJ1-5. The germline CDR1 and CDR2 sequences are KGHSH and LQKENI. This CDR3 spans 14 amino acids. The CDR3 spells CASSPPGANQPQHF.

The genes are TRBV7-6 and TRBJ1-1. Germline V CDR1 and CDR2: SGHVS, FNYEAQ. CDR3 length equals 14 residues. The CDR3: CASSSVAGTTEAFF.

Here the CDR3 reads CASSVLAGGFRSYEQYF. V gene TRBV7-2 combines with J gene TRBJ2-7; the D gene TCRdb calls, TRBD2, cannot be checked with no DNA. Germline assignment: CDR1 SGHTA and CDR2 FQGNSA. The CDR3 is made up of 17 amino acids.

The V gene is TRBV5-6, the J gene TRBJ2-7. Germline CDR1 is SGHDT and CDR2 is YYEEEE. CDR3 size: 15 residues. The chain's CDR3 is CASSFKAHPNYEQYF.

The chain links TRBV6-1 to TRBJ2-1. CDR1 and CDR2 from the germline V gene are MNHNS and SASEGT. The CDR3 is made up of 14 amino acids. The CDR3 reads CASSEPGAYNEQFF.

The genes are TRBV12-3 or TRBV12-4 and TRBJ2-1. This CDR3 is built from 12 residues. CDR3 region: CASSFSLDPRFF.

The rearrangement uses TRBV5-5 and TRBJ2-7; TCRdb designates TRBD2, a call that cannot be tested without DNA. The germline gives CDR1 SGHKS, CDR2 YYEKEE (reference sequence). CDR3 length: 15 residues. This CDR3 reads CASSPGLAGGNEQYF.

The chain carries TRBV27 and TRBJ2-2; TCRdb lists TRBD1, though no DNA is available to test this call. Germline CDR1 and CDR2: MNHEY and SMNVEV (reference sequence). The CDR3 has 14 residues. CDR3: CASSFGQGAGELFF.

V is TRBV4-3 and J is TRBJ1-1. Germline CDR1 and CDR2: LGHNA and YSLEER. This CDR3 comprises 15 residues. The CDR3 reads CASSQEGRENTEAFF.

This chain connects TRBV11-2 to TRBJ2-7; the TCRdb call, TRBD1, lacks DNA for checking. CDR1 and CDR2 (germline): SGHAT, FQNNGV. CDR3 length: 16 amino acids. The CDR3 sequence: CASSLEGRVIENEQYF.

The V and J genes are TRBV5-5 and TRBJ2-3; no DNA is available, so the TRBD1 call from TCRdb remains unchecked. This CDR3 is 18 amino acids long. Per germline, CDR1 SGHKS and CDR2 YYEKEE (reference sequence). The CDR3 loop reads CTSSSPFIFASGTDTQYF.

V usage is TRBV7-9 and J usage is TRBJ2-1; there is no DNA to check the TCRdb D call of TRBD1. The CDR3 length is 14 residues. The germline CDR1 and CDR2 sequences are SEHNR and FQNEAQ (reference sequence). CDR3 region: CASSWTLQGYEQFF.

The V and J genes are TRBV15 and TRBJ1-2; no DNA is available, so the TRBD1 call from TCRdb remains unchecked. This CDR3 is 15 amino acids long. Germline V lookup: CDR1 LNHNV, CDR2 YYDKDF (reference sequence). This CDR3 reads CATSRDTGPNYGYTF.

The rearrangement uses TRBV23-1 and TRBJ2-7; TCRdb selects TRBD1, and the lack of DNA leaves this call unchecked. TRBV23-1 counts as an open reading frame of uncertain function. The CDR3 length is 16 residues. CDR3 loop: CASSQKTRTHSYEQYF.

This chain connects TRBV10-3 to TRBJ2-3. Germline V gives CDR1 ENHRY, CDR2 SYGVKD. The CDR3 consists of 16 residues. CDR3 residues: CAISEPRMDGTDTQYF.

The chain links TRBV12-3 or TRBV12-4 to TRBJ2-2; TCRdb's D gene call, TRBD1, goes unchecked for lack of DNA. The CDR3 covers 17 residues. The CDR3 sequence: CASSFWSGGRGTGELFF.

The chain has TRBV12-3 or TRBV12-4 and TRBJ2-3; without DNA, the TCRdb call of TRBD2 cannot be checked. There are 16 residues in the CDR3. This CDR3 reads CASQSGHGQSTDTQYF.

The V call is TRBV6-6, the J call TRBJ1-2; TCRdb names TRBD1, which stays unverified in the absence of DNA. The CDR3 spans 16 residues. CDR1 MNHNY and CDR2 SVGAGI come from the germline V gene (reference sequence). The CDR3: CASSYSAGPGNYGYTF.

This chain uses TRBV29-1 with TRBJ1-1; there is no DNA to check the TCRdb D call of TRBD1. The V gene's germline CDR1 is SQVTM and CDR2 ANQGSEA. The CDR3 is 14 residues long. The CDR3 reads CSVERQGADSEAFF.

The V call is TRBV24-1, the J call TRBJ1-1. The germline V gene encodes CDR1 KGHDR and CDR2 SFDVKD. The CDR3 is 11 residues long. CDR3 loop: CATSDGPEAFF.